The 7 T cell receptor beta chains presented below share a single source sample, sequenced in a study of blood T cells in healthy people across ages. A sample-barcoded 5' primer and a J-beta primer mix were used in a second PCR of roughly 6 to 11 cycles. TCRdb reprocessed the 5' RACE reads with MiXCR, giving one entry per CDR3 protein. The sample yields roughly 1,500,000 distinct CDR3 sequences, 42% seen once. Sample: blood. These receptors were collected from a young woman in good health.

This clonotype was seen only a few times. The CDR3 sequence: CSASLSGGWGNEQFF. The CDR3 coding sequence is TGCAGTGCGAGCCTTAGCGGGGGCTGGGGGAATGAGCAGTTCTTC. The V gene is TRBV20-1, the J gene TRBJ2-1, with 9 bases identical to TRBD2. The germline V gene has CDR1 DFQATT and CDR2 SNEGSKA (reference sequence). The V gene end was trimmed by 6 bases and the J gene end by 7 bases; junction bases not matched to a gene: 13. This CDR3 has 15 amino acids.

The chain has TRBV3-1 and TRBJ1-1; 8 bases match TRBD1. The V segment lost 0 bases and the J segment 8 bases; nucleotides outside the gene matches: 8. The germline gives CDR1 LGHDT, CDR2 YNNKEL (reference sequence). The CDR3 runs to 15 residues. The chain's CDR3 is CASSQEETGVSEAFF. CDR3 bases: TGTGCCAGCAGCCAAGAGGAGACAGGGGTAAGCGAAGCTTTCTTT.

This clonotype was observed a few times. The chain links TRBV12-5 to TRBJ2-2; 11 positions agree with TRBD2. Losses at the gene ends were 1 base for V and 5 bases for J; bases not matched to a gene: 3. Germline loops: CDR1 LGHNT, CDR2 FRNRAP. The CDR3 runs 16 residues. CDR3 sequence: CASGLGASGRTGELFF. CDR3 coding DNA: TGTGCTAGTGGTTTGGGGGCTAGCGGGAGGACCGGGGAGCTGTTTTTT.

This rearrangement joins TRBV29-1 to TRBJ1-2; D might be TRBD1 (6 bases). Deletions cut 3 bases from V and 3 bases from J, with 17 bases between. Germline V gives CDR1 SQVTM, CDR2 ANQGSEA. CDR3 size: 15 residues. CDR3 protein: CSVEGDNLSDYGYTF. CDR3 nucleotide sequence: TGCAGCGTTGAGGGGGACAACCTTTCGGACTATGGCTACACCTTC. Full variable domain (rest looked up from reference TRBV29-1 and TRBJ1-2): SAVISQKPSRDICQRGTSLTIQCQVDSQVTMMFWYRQQPGQSLTLIATANQGSEATYESGFVIDKFPISRPNLTFSTLTVSNMSPEDSSIYLCSVEGDNLSDYGYTFGSGTRLTVV.

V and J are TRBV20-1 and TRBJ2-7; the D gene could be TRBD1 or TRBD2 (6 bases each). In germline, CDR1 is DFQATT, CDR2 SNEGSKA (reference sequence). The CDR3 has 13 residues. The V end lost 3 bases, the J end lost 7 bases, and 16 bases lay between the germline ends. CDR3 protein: CSASRGEHNEQYF. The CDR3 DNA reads TGCAGTGCTAGTAGGGGGGAGCACAATGAGCAGTACTTC.

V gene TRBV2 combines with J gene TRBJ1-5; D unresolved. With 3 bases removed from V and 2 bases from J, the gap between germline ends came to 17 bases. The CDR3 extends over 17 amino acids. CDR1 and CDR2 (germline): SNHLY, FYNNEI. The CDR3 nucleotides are TGTGCCAGCAGTGAGGGCCAAGTTACAGATCGCAATCAGCCCCAGCATTTT. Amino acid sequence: CASSEGQVTDRNQPQHF.

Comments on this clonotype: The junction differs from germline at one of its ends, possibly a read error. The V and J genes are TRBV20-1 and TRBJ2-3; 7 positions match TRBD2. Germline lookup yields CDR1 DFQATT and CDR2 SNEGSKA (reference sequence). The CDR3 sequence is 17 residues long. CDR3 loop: CSARGGGESASIDTQYF. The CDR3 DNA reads TGCAGTGCTAGAGGTGGGGGGGAGAGCGCCAGCATAGATACGCAGTATTTT.